The clone carrying this T cell receptor beta chain was picked up a small number of times. The V gene's germline CDR1 is DFQATT and CDR2 SNEGSKA (reference sequence). This CDR3 comprises 14 residues. The V gene end was trimmed by 4 bases and the J gene end by 6 bases; junction bases not matched to a gene: 7. This entry belongs to a study of patients and donors after allogeneic stem cell transplantation. TCRdb fed the RT-PCR reads into MiXCR, producing one record per CDR3 protein. The table records some 880,000 distinct CDR3 sequences, roughly 18% of them present only once. This chain links TRBV20-1 with TRBJ2-1; the match to TRBD2 covers 9 bases. This receptor was taken from a human donor who was either an allogeneic HSCT recipient or a stem cell or donor lymphocyte infusion donor (not recorded which). It is not recorded whose cells these are; they may come from a transplant donor. Sequencing used blood, either unsorted or a sorted T cell fraction (not recorded which). In DNA, the CDR3 is TGCAGTGCTAAGGTAGCGGGAGTGCGCAATGAGCAGTTCTTC. Amino acids: CSAKVAGVRNEQFF.